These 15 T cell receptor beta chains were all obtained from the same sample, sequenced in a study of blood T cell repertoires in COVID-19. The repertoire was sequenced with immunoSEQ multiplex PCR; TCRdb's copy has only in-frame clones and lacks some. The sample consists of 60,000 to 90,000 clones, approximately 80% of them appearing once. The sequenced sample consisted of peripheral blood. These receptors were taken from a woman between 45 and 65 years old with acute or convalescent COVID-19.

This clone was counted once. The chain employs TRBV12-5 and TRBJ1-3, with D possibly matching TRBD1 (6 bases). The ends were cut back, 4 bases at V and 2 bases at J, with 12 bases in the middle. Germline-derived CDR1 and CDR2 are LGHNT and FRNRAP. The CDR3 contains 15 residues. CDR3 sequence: CASGYNRATGNTIYF. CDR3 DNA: TGTGCTAGTGGTTACAACAGGGCTACTGGAAACACCATATATTTT.

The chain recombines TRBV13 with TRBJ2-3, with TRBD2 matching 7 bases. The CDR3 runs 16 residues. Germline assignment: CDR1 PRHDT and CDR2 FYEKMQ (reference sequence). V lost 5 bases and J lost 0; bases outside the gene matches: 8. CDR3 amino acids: CASSVEAGTSTDTQYF. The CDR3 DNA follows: TGTGCCAGCAGCGTCGAAGCGGGGACTAGCACAGATACGCAGTATTTT.

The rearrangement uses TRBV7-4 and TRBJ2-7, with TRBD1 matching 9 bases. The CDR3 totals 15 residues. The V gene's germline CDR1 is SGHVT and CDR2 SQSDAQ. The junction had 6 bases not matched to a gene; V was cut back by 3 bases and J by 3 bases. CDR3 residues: CASSFGDREGYEQYF. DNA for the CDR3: TGTGCCAGCAGCTTTGGGGACAGGGAGGGCTACGAGCAGTACTTC.

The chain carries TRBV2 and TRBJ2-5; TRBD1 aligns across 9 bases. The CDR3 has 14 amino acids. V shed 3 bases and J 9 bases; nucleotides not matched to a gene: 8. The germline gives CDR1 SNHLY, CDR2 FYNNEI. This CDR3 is CASSEGQGRGAQYF. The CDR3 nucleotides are TGTGCCAGCAGTGAGGGACAGGGCAGGGGGGCCCAGTACTTC. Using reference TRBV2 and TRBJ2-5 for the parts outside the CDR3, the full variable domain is EPEVTQTPSHQVTQMGQEVILRCVPISNHLYFYWYRQILGQKVEFLVSFYNNEISEKSEIFDDQFSVERPDGSNFTLKIRSTKLEDSAMYFCASSEGQGRGAQYFGPGTRLLVL.

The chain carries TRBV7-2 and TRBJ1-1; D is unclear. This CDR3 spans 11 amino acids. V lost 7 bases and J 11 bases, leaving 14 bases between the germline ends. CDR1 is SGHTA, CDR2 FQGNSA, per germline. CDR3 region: CASNQVGGAFF. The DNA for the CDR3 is TGTGCCAGCAACCAGGTGGGTGGTGCTTTCTTT.

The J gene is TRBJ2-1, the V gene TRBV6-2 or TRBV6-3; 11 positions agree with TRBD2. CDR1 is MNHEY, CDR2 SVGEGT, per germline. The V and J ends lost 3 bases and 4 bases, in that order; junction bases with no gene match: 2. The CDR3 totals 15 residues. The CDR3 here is CASSYGTSGYNEQFF. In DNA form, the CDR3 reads TGTGCCAGCAGTTATGGGACTAGCGGTTACAATGAGCAGTTCTTC.

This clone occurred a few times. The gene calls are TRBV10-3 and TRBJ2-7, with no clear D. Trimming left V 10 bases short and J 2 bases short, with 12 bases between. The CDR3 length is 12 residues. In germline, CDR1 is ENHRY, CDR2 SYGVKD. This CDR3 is CATAGVAYEQYF. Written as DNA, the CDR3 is TGTGCCACGGCCGGAGTTGCCTACGAGCAGTACTTC.

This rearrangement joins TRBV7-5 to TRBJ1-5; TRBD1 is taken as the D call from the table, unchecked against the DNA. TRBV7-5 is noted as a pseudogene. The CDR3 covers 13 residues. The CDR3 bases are TGTGCCAGAAGCTTAAGGGGGGGACAGGCTAAGCATTTT. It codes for CARSLRGGQAKHF.

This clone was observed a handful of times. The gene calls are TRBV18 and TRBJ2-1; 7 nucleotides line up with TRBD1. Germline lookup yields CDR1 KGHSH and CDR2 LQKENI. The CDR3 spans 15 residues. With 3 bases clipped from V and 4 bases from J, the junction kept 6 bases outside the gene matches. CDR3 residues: CASSPGTVFYNEQFF. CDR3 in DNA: TGTGCCAGCTCACCGGGGACAGTCTTTTACAATGAGCAGTTCTTC.

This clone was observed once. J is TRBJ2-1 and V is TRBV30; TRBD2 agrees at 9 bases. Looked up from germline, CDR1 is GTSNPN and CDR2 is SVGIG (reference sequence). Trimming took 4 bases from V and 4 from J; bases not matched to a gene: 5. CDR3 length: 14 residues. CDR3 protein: CAWNTGLAYNEQFF. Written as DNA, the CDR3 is TGTGCCTGGAATACGGGACTAGCTTACAATGAGCAGTTCTTC.

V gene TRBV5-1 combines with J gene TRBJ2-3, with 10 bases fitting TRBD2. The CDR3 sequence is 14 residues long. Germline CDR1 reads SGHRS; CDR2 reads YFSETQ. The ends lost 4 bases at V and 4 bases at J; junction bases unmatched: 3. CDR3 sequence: CASSPLAGADTQYF. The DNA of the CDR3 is TGCGCCAGCAGCCCTCTAGCGGGAGCAGATACGCAGTATTTT. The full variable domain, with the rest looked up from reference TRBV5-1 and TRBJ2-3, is KAGVTQTPRYLIKTRGQQVTLSCSPISGHRSVSWYQQTPGQGLQFLFEYFSETQRNKGNFPGRFSGRQFSNSRSEMNVSTLELGDSALYLCASSPLAGADTQYFGPGTRLTVL.

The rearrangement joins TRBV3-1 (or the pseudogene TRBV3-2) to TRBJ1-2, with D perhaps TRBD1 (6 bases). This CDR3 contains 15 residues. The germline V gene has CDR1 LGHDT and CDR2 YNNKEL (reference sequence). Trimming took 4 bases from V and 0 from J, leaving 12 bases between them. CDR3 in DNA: TGTGCCAGCAGCCTGGAAGCAGGGGCTAACTATGGCTACACCTTC. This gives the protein CASSLEAGANYGYTF.

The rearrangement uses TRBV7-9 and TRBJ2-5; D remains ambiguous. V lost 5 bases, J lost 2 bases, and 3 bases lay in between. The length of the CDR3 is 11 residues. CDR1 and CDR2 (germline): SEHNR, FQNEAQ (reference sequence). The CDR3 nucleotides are TGTGCCAGCAGCGCGCAAGAGACCCAGTACTTC. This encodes CASSAQETQYF. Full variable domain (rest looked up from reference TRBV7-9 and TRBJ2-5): DTGVSQNPRHKITKRGQNVTFRCDPISEHNRLYWYRQTLGQGPEFLTYFQNEAQLEKSRLLSDRFSAERPKGSFSTLEIQRTEQGDSAMYLCASSAQETQYFGPGTRLLVL.

The CDR3 loop reads CASGETTTNEKLFF. In nucleotides, the CDR3 is TGCGCCAGCGGGGAGACAACAACTAATGAAAAACTGTTTTTT. V is TRBV5-1 and J is TRBJ1-4, with D uncertain. The CDR3 is 14 residues long. V was shortened by 7 bases and J by 0 bases, with 10 bases between the two germline ends. The germline gives CDR1 SGHRS, CDR2 YFSETQ.

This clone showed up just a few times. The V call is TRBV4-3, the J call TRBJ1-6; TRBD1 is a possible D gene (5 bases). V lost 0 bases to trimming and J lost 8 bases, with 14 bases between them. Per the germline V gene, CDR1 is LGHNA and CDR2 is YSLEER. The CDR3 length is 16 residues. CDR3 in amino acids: CASSQDRYGAYSPLHF. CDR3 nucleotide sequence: TGCGCCAGCAGCCAAGATCGCTATGGGGCGTATTCACCCCTCCACTTT.